The 30 T cell receptor beta chains presented below share a single source sample, sequenced in a study of blood T cell repertoires in COVID-19. Here immunoSEQ multiplex PCR was the method, and the copy in TCRdb shows in-frame clones only, minus some. Of some 200,000 clones listed, around 80% are singletons. The sample consisted of peripheral blood. The receptors were gathered from a young man with active or convalescent COVID-19.

The chain couples TRBV2 to TRBJ2-5; possibly TRBD1 for D (5 bases). CDR1 is SNHLY, CDR2 FYNNEI, per germline. The CDR3 extends over 14 amino acids. Deletions cut 6 bases from V and 4 bases from J, with 15 bases between. The CDR3 DNA sequence: TGTGCCAGCAGAAGAACAGGTCTCCCAGAGACCCAGTACTTC. It codes for CASRRTGLPETQYF.

V and J are TRBV10-3 and TRBJ1-1, with TRBD1 as a possible D gene (6 bases). V lost 10 bases, J lost 2 bases, and 11 bases lay in between. The germline V gene encodes CDR1 ENHRY and CDR2 SYGVKD. This CDR3 is 12 amino acids long. For the CDR3, the DNA is TGTGCCACCGAGGACAGCAACACTGAAGCTTTCTTT. This codes for CATEDSNTEAFF.

The chain has TRBV30 and TRBJ1-1; D is ambiguous. This CDR3 spans 12 amino acids. The germline V gene encodes CDR1 GTSNPN and CDR2 SVGIG (reference sequence). Trimming left V 5 bases short and J 0 bases short, with 7 bases between. The CDR3 is CAWLHMNTEAFF. The CDR3 bases are TGTGCCTGGTTACATATGAACACTGAAGCTTTCTTT. Filled out from reference TRBV30 and TRBJ1-1, the complete variable domain reads SQTIHQWPATLVQPVGSPLSLECTVEGTSNPNLYWYRQAAGRGLQLLFYSVGIGQISSEVPQNLSASRPQDRQFILSSKKLLLSDSGFYLCAWLHMNTEAFFGQGTRLTVV.

Written as DNA, the CDR3 is TGTGCCAGCAGCGCGCAAGGGACAACAGATACGCAGTATTTT. It encodes CASSAQGTTDTQYF. The chain joins TRBV9 to TRBJ2-3; TRBD1 is a possible D gene (6 bases). The CDR3 loop spans 14 amino acids. Germline lookup yields CDR1 SGDLS and CDR2 YYNGEE. V lost 3 bases and J 3 bases, leaving 11 bases between the germline ends.

This clone came up once. This chain uses TRBV14 with TRBJ1-4, with D unclear. Germline V CDR1 and CDR2: SGHDN, FVKESK. This CDR3 is built from 16 residues. Trimming removed 1 base from V and 2 bases from J, with 11 bases in between. The CDR3 is CASSQGEFFTNEKLFF. CDR3 coding DNA: TGTGCCAGCAGCCAAGGCGAGTTTTTCACTAATGAAAAACTGTTTTTT.

The sample holds one count of this clone. The chain is built from TRBV24-1 and TRBJ2-2; 12 nucleotides agree with TRBD2. This CDR3 has 17 amino acids. Germline V gene lookup returns CDR1 KGHDR and CDR2 SFDVKD. The junction had 3 bases not matched to a gene; V was cut back by 4 bases and J by 1 base. CDR3 DNA sequence: TGTGCCACCAGTGACTTGGGACTAGCGGGGAACACCGGGGAGCTGTTTTTT. It translates to CATSDLGLAGNTGELFF.

The V gene is TRBV6-5, the J gene TRBJ2-3; 8 bases fit TRBD1. Germline V gene sequence: CDR1 MNHEY, CDR2 SVGAGI. This CDR3 region has 15 residues. J was trimmed by 3 bases and V by 7 bases; bases with no gene match: 9. The CDR3 reads CASNPGRGRTDTQYF. CDR3 nucleotides: TGTGCCAGCAACCCGGGCAGGGGGCGAACAGATACGCAGTATTTT.

V is TRBV25-1 and J is TRBJ1-1, with D possibly TRBD1 on 5 matching bases. V was clipped by 10 bases and J by 3 bases, with 18 bases between them. This CDR3 has 14 residues. Germline CDR1 is MGHDK and CDR2 is SYGVNS. This CDR3 reads CATQRGGRDTEAFF. CDR3 bases: TGTGCCACCCAGCGCGGGGGAAGGGACACTGAAGCTTTCTTT.

This chain joins TRBV2 and TRBJ2-7; TRBD1 is a possible D gene (5 bases). The CDR3 consists of 14 residues. CDR1 is SNHLY, CDR2 FYNNEI, per germline. The germline V and J ends were trimmed by 10 bases and 0 bases, with 16 bases remaining between them. The CDR3 sequence is CATKSEDTSYEQYF. The CDR3 DNA sequence: TGTGCCACCAAATCTGAGGACACCTCCTACGAGCAGTACTTC.

The chain uses TRBV2 and TRBJ2-1; 7 positions match TRBD2. The V segment lost 1 base and the J segment 12 bases; nucleotides outside the gene matches: 9. CDR3 length: 14 residues. Germline assignment: CDR1 SNHLY and CDR2 FYNNEI. The CDR3 nucleotides read TGTGCCAGCAGTGAAGACCTAGCGGACCGGGGGCAGTTCTTC. Translation: CASSEDLADRGQFF.

The rearrangement joins TRBV13 to TRBJ2-2; TRBD2 matches at 7 bases. V lost 5 bases and J lost 0; bases outside the gene matches: 12. This CDR3 is 18 amino acids long. Germline V gives CDR1 PRHDT, CDR2 FYEKMQ (reference sequence). CDR3 in amino acids: CASSDGGLGRANTGELFF. CDR3 DNA sequence: TGTGCCAGCAGCGACGGGGGGTTGGGCAGGGCGAACACCGGGGAGCTGTTTTTT.

V and J are TRBV10-3 and TRBJ1-1, with D possibly TRBD1 on 6 matching bases. Trimming stripped 4 bases from V and 1 base from J, with 13 bases between. CDR1 is ENHRY, CDR2 SYGVKD, per germline. CDR3 length: 15 amino acids. The CDR3: CAISGTAESNTEAFF. DNA of the CDR3: TGTGCCATCAGTGGGACAGCCGAATCGAACACTGAAGCTTTCTTT.

The V gene is TRBV23-1, the J gene TRBJ2-2; 8 bases agree with TRBD2. TRBV23-1 is assigned to the ORF class and has an uncertain function. The CDR3 length is 13 residues. With 6 bases clipped from V and 3 bases from J, the junction kept 0 bases outside the gene matches. The CDR3 reads CASRLADTGELFF. The CDR3 DNA reads as TGCGCCAGCAGACTAGCGGACACCGGGGAGCTGTTTTTT.

The chain joins TRBV19 to TRBJ2-2; no definite D call. V was shortened by 9 bases and J by 6 bases, with 17 bases between the two germline ends. Germline assignment: CDR1 LNHDA and CDR2 SQIVND (reference sequence). The CDR3 covers 14 residues. This CDR3 reads CASTLSISSGELFF. The CDR3 nucleotides read TGTGCCAGCACCCTCTCTATATCTTCCGGGGAGCTGTTTTTT.

The V and J genes are TRBV4-3 and TRBJ1-6, with a possible D match to TRBD1 (5 bases). The V end was cut by 0 bases, the J end by 7 bases, with 10 bases between. CDR1 is LGHNA, CDR2 YSLEER, per germline. The CDR3 runs 15 residues. The DNA for the CDR3 is TGCGCCAGCAGCCAAGATAGGGGCCGCAATTCACCCCTCCACTTT. It codes for CASSQDRGRNSPLHF.

DNA of the CDR3: TGTGCCAGCAGTGGGGCAGGGGGCGCGGAATATAATTCACCCCTCCACTTT. It specifies CASSGAGGAEYNSPLHF. The V gene is TRBV2, the J gene TRBJ1-6; the match to TRBD1 covers 8 bases. This CDR3 has 17 amino acids. Germline V gene data show CDR1 as SNHLY and CDR2 as FYNNEI. After removal of 4 bases from V and 4 bases from J, the junction contained 9 bases not matched to a gene.

This clone was found a few times. The rearrangement joins TRBV12-3 or TRBV12-4 to TRBJ1-2, with 7 bases fitting TRBD1. Trimming took 5 bases from V and 2 from J; bases not matched to a gene: 2. The CDR3 is made up of 13 amino acids. As DNA, the CDR3 is TGTGCCAGCAGTCCGGGACAGAACTATGGCTACACCTTC. Encoded protein: CASSPGQNYGYTF.

The chain joins TRBV6-5 to TRBJ2-1; 8 bases fit TRBD2. The germline CDR1 and CDR2 sequences are MNHEY and SVGAGI. V lost 7 bases, J lost 7 bases, and 12 bases stayed unmatched. The CDR3 sequence is 15 residues long. CDR3 loop: CASTSKRERLNEQFF. CDR3 DNA sequence: TGTGCCAGCACTTCAAAGCGGGAGAGGTTAAATGAGCAGTTCTTC.

The chain is built from TRBV5-1 and TRBJ2-1; D possibly corresponds to TRBD1 (5 bases). V shed 3 bases and J shed 1 base, with 17 bases lying between them. There are 17 residues in the CDR3. Germline-derived CDR1 and CDR2 are SGHRS and YFSETQ. The CDR3 DNA follows: TGCGCCAGCAGCTCAGACTGGGGCGGCAGGTCCTACAATGAGCAGTTCTTC. Translated, it gives CASSSDWGGRSYNEQFF.

This clone was observed a handful of times. The chain combines TRBV6-2 or TRBV6-3 with TRBJ2-1; D call uncertain. Germline CDR1 reads MNHEY; CDR2 reads SVGEGT. The length of the CDR3 is 15 residues. The V end lost 6 bases, the J end lost 0 bases, and 12 bases lay between the germline ends. The chain's CDR3 is CASSDRVGSYNEQFF. The CDR3 DNA is TGTGCCAGCAGCGATCGGGTGGGCTCCTACAATGAGCAGTTCTTC.

The chain is built from TRBV18 and TRBJ1-2; TRBD1 is a possible D gene (6 bases). Germline V gene lookup returns CDR1 KGHSH and CDR2 LQKENI. Trimming shortened V by 1 base and J by 4 bases, and 16 bases separated the two germline ends. This CDR3 comprises 16 residues. The CDR3 loop is CASSPQSQGVLYGYTF. The CDR3 nucleotides read TGTGCCAGCTCACCACAATCACAGGGTGTCCTCTATGGCTACACCTTC.

The chain recombines TRBV5-1 with TRBJ2-7; maybe TRBD1 (6 bases). This CDR3 is 16 amino acids long. V lost 0 bases and J lost 4, with 17 bases in between. Germline-derived CDR1 and CDR2 are SGHRS and YFSETQ. The CDR3 protein is CASSLGVTGEQYEQYF. The CDR3 nucleotides read TGCGCCAGCAGCTTGGGAGTGACAGGAGAACAATACGAGCAGTACTTC. The whole variable domain, remainder taken from reference TRBV5-1 and TRBJ2-7, is KAGVTQTPRYLIKTRGQQVTLSCSPISGHRSVSWYQQTPGQGLQFLFEYFSETQRNKGNFPGRFSGRQFSNSRSEMNVSTLELGDSALYLCASSLGVTGEQYEQYFGPGTRLTVT.

The chain carries TRBV27 and TRBJ2-2; TRBD2 matches at 7 bases. Trimming cost V 6 bases and J 4 bases; bases outside gene matches: 2. The CDR3 is made up of 13 amino acids. Germline values: CDR1 MNHEY, CDR2 SMNVEV (reference sequence). The CDR3 loop reads CASRREGTGELFF. CDR3 bases: TGTGCCAGCAGGAGGGAGGGCACCGGGGAGCTGTTTTTT.

V is TRBV6-2 or TRBV6-3 and J is TRBJ1-6, with a tentative D call TRBD1 (6 bases). This CDR3 is built from 15 residues. The V and J ends lost 2 bases and 8 bases respectively, with 13 bases between them. The V gene's germline CDR1 is MNHEY and CDR2 SVGEGT. The CDR3 DNA sequence: TGTGCCAGCAGTTACCGGGGAGGGGGTCATTCACCCCTCCACTTT. It codes for CASSYRGGGHSPLHF.

The rearrangement links TRBV29-1 to TRBJ1-1; no firm D call. V was cut by 6 bases and J by 6 bases, with 14 bases left in between. Germline CDR1 and CDR2: SQVTM and ANQGSEA. The CDR3 is 12 amino acids. The CDR3 spells CSVPSGSAEAFF. The CDR3 DNA reads TGCAGCGTCCCCTCGGGGTCCGCTGAAGCTTTCTTT.

The chain recombines TRBV9 with TRBJ2-2, with D tentatively TRBD2 (5 bases). CDR3 length: 15 amino acids. The V end lost 5 bases, the J end lost 1 base, and 12 bases lay between the germline ends. CDR1 is SGDLS and CDR2 is YYNGEE in the germline V gene. The CDR3 sequence: CASRRIGVNTGELFF. CDR3 nucleotides: TGTGCCAGCAGAAGAATCGGGGTGAACACCGGGGAGCTGTTTTTT.

The rearrangement links TRBV19 to TRBJ1-1; 9 nucleotides align to TRBD1. CDR3 length: 13 residues. CDR1 LNHDA and CDR2 SQIVND come from the germline V gene (reference sequence). Trimming at V came to 8 bases and at J to 1 base, leaving 2 bases not matched to a gene. Here the CDR3 reads CASGDRANTEAFF. The CDR3, as DNA: TGTGCCAGTGGGGACAGGGCGAACACTGAAGCTTTCTTT.

Notes on this clone: Other nucleotide sequences in the sample specify the same CDR3. The V call is TRBV2, the J call TRBJ2-7, with D possibly being TRBD1 (5 bases). Trimming removed 3 bases at V and 3 bases at J, with 9 bases between. CDR1 is SNHLY, CDR2 FYNNEI, per germline. This CDR3 region has 13 residues. CDR3 amino acids: CASSETQGYEQYF. CDR3 coding DNA: TGTGCCAGCAGTGAGACGCAGGGCTACGAGCAGTACTTC.

The rearrangement uses TRBV27 and TRBJ1-5; D remains unclear. CDR1 MNHEY and CDR2 SMNVEV come from the germline V gene (reference sequence). The germline V and J ends were trimmed by 5 bases and 9 bases, with 20 bases remaining between them. The CDR3 has 15 amino acids. CDR3 sequence reads: CASSPSTTPGSPQHF. DNA of the CDR3: TGTGCCAGCAGTCCCTCGACGACTCCCGGTTCGCCCCAGCATTTT.

The gene calls are TRBV4-1 and TRBJ1-1, with 8 bases lining up with TRBD1. Germline lookup yields CDR1 MGHRA and CDR2 YSYEKL. The CDR3 is made up of 15 amino acids. Trimming at V came to 4 bases and at J to 10 bases, leaving 14 bases not matched to a gene. This CDR3 reads CASSRGTGTGFGAFF. The CDR3 DNA reads TGCGCCAGCAGCCGAGGCACCGGGACAGGCTTTGGAGCTTTCTTT.